These T cell receptor beta chains were read from a single sample in a study of OX40 agonist ivuxolimab in advanced cancers. Sequenced by immunoSEQ multiplex PCR; TCRdb stores in-frame clones only, minus some. The sample includes more than 60,000 clones, more than 85% seen only once; the top ten take over 0.75%. The sample in question was CD4+ or CD8+ T cells sorted from blood, obtained in a trial of the OX40 agonist ivuxolimab. These receptors originate from an adult with an advanced solid tumor such as melanoma, head and neck, liver or kidney cancer. CDR3s include the opening cysteine and the closing phenylalanine or tryptophan. D genes are given only for firm matches. The size field is filled for only some rows; it gives once, few, many or a size class.

TRBV5-1	TRBJ2-7	-	TRBD1	CASSPGTDDYEQYF	TGCGCCAGCAGCCCTGGGACAGACGACTACGAGCAGTACTTC
TRBV5-6	TRBJ2-6	-	TRBD2	CASSVGGIYYSGANVLTF	TGTGCCAGCAGCGTCGGGGGGATCTATTACTCTGGGGCCAACGTCCTGACTTTC
TRBV5-1	TRBJ1-5	once	TRBD1	CASSWDRNQPQHF	TGCGCCAGCAGCTGGGACAGAAATCAGCCCCAGCATTTT
TRBV11-3	TRBJ2-2	-	TRBD1	CASSLDRAGGTGELFF	TGTGCCAGCAGCTTAGATCGGGCAGGGGGAACCGGGGAGCTGTTTTTT
TRBV11-2	TRBJ1-1	-	-	CASRGQGTPEAFF	TGTGCCAGCAGGGGTCAGGGAACCCCTGAAGCTTTCTTT
TRBV14	TRBJ2-3	-	-	CASSQDVGTQYF	TGTGCCAGCAGCCAAGATGTCGGGACGCAGTATTTT
TRBV6-6	TRBJ2-7	-	TRBD2	CASTDSGITYEQYF	TGTGCCAGCACTGATAGCGGGATAACCTACGAGCAGTACTTC
TRBV30	TRBJ2-5	-	-	CAWRGSETQYF	TGTGCCTGGAGGGGAAGCGAGACCCAGTACTTC
TRBV7-9	TRBJ1-1	few	-	CASSLGGDAFF	TGTGCCAGCAGCTTAGGCGGGGATGCTTTCTTT
TRBV7-2	TRBJ2-3	-	TRBD2	CASSQQLGLAGVTDTQYF	TGTGCCAGCAGCCAACAACTCGGACTAGCGGGCGTCACAGATACGCAGTATTTT
TRBV6-6	TRBJ2-3	-	TRBD1	CASRRGQGATDTQYF	TGTGCCAGCAGGAGGGGACAGGGGGCCACAGATACGCAGTATTTT
TRBV6-1	TRBJ1-4	-	-	CASRERASSNEKLFF	TGTGCCAGCAGGGAAAGGGCTTCTTCCAATGAAAAACTGTTTTTT
TRBV6-1	TRBJ2-7	few	-	CASSEEAIYRYEQYF	TGTGCCAGCAGTGAAGAGGCGATATACCGTTACGAGCAGTACTTC
TRBV5-1	TRBJ2-1	once	-	CASSLDAATHRFF	TGCGCCAGCAGCTTGGACGCGGCCACCCACCGGTTCTTC
TRBV18	TRBJ1-2	-	-	CASSPGGYGYTF	TGTGCCAGCTCACCAGGGGGATATGGCTACACCTTC
TRBV27	TRBJ2-1	-	TRBD1	CASSTRTGSGEQFF	TGTGCCAGCAGTACAAGGACAGGGAGCGGGGAGCAGTTCTTC
TRBV7-6	TRBJ1-3	-	-	CASSLMSGGAENTIYF	TGTGCCAGCAGCTTAATGAGTGGTGGGGCTGAAAACACCATATATTTT
TRBV5-1	TRBJ2-5	-	-	CASNPLPAGDGETQYF	TGCGCCAGCAACCCCCTACCTGCGGGTGACGGGGAGACCCAGTACTTC
TRBV5-1	TRBJ1-3	-	-	CASRRTGSGNTIYF	TGCGCCAGCAGGCGTACAGGGTCTGGAAACACCATATATTTT
TRBV4-3	TRBJ1-2	-	-	CASSQAGGYGYTF	TGCGCCAGCAGCCAAGCGGGCGGCTATGGCTACACCTTC
TRBV2	TRBJ2-5	-	-	CASSDYGIQETQYF	TGTGCCAGCAGTGATTACGGGATTCAAGAGACCCAGTACTTC
TRBV7-3	TRBJ1-1	-	-	CASSLNAGGRTEAFF	TGTGCCAGCAGCTTAAATGCAGGAGGGAGAACTGAAGCTTTCTTT
TRBV19	TRBJ1-6	few	TRBD1	CASSRQGMGSPLHF	TGTGCCAGTAGTCGACAGGGGATGGGATCACCCCTCCACTTT
TRBV5-1	TRBJ1-1	-	-	CASNSGPVNTEAFF	TGCGCCAGCAACTCCGGGCCGGTGAACACTGAAGCTTTCTTT
TRBV19	TRBJ2-7	-	TRBD1	CASSSGQGYEQYF	TGTGCCAGTAGTTCGGGACAGGGCTACGAGCAGTACTTC
TRBV6-1	TRBJ1-5	-	-	CASKYTVGANQPQHF	TGTGCCAGCAAGTATACGGTCGGGGCCAATCAGCCCCAGCATTTT
TRBV19	TRBJ1-2	-	-	CASRRPQGGYGYTF	TGTGCCAGTAGGAGACCCCAGGGTGGCTATGGCTACACCTTC
TRBV4-1	TRBJ1-2	-	-	CASSQDRSRALANYGYTF	TGCGCCAGCAGCCAAGATCGGTCCAGGGCGTTAGCTAACTATGGCTACACCTTC
TRBV11-2	TRBJ2-2	-	-	CASSPRTGLTGELFF	TGTGCCAGCAGCCCTCGTACGGGACTCACCGGGGAGCTGTTTTTT
TRBV7-2	TRBJ1-6	few	-	CASSGSSYNSPLHF	TGTGCCAGCAGCGGGAGCTCCTATAATTCACCCCTCCACTTT
TRBV7-9	TRBJ1-1	-	-	CASSLEWGNTEAFF	TGTGCCAGCAGCTTAGAATGGGGGAACACTGAAGCTTTCTTT
TRBV19	TRBJ2-7	-	TRBD1	CASSIGGTATYEQYF	TGTGCCAGTAGTATAGGTGGGACAGCTACCTACGAGCAGTACTTC
TRBV5-6	TRBJ2-7	-	TRBD1	CASSIGTGAYEQYF	TGTGCCAGCAGCATCGGGACAGGGGCCTACGAGCAGTACTTC